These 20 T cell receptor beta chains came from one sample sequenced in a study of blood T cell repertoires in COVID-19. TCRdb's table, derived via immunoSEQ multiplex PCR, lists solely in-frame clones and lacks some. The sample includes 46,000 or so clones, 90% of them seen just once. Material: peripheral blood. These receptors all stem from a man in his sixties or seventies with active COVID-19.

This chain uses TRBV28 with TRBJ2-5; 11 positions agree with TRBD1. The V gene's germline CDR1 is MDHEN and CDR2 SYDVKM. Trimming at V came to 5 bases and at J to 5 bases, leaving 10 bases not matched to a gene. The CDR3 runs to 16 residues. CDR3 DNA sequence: TGTGCCAGCAGTCCGTGGACAGGGGGCGTGAGGGAGACCCAGTACTTC. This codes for CASSPWTGGVRETQYF. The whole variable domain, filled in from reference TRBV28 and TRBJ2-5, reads DVKVTQSSRYLVKRTGEKVFLECVQDMDHENMFWYRQDPGLGLRLIYFSYDVKMKEKGDIPEGYSVSREKKERFSLILESASTNQTSMYLCASSPWTGGVRETQYFGPGTRLLVL.

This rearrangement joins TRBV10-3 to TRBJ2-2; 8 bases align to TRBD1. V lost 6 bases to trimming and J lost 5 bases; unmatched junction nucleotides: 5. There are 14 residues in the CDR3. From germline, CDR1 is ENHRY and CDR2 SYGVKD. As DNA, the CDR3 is TGTGCCATCAGCACAGGGGGTGGGACCGGGGAGCTGTTTTTT. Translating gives CAISTGGGTGELFF.

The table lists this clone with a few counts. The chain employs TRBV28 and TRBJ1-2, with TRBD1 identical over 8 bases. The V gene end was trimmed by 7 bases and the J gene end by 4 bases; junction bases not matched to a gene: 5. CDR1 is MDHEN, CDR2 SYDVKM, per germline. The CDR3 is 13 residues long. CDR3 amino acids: CASTTGGSYGYTF. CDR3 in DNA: TGTGCCAGCACTACAGGGGGATCCTATGGCTACACCTTC.

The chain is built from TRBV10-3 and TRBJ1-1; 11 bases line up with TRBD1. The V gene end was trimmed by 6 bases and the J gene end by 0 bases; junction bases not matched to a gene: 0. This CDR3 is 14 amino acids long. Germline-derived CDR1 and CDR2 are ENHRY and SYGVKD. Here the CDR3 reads CAIRDRGLNTEAFF. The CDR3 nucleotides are TGTGCCATCAGGGACAGGGGGCTGAACACTGAAGCTTTCTTT.

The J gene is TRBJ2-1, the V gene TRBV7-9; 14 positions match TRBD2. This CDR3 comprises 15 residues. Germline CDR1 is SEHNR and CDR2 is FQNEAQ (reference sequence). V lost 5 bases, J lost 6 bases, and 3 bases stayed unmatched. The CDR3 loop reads CASSLGLAGGNEQFF. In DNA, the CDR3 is TGTGCCAGCAGCCTCGGACTAGCGGGAGGCAATGAGCAGTTCTTC.

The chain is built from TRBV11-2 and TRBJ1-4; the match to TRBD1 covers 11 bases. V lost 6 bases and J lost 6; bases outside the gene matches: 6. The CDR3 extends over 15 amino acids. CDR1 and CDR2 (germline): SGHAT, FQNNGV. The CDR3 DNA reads TGTGCCAGCAGACCGGACAGGGGGCGTGATGAAAAACTGTTTTTT. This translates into CASRPDRGRDEKLFF.

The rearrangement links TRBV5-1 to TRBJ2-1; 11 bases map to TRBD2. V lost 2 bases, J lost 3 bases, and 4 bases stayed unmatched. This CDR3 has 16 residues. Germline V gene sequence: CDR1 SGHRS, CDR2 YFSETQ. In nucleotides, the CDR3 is TGCGCCAGCAGCTTACCGGGACTAGCGGTCTACAATGAGCAGTTCTTC. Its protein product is CASSLPGLAVYNEQFF. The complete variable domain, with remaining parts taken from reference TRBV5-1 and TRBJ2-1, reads KAGVTQTPRYLIKTRGQQVTLSCSPISGHRSVSWYQQTPGQGLQFLFEYFSETQRNKGNFPGRFSGRQFSNSRSEMNVSTLELGDSALYLCASSLPGLAVYNEQFFGPGTRLTVL.

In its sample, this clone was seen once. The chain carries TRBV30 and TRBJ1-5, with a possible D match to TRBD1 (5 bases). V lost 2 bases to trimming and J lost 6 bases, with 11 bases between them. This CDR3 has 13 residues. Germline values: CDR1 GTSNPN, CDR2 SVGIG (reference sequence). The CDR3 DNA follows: TGTGCCTGGAGTATTGGAGGGACTCAGCCCCAGCATTTT. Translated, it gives CAWSIGGTQPQHF.

CDR3 sequence reads: CASSRSGGVPYNEQFF. The CDR3 DNA reads TGTGCCAGCAGCCGTAGCGGGGGGGTCCCCTACAATGAGCAGTTCTTC. The genes are TRBV11-3 and TRBJ2-1; 11 bases fit TRBD2. V trimming: 5 bases; J trimming: 2 bases; junction bases outside the gene matches: 5. Germline lookup yields CDR1 SGHNT and CDR2 YENEEA. CDR3 length: 16 residues.

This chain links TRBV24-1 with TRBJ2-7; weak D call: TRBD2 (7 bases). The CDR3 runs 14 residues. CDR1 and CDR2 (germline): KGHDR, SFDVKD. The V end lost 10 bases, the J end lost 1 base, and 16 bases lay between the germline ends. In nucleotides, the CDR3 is TGTGCCACTGTCCCGGGGGGCTTGTCCTACGAGCAGTACTTC. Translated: CATVPGGLSYEQYF.

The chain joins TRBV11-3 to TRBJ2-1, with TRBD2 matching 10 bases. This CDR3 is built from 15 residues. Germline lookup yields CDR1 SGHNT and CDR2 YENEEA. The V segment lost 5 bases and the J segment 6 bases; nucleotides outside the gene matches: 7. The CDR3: CASSKGTSESNEQFF. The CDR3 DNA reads TGTGCCAGCAGCAAGGGGACTAGCGAATCCAATGAGCAGTTCTTC.

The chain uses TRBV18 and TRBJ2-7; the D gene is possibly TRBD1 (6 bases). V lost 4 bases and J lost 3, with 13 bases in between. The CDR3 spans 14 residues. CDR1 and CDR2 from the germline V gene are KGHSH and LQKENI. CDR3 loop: CASSRATGDYEQYF. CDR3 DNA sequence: TGTGCCAGCTCACGCGCGACAGGCGACTACGAGCAGTACTTC.

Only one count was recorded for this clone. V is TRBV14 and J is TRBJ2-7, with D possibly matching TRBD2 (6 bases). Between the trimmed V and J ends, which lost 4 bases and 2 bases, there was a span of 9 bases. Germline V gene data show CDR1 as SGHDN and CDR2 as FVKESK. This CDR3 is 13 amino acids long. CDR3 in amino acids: CASSPRGTYEQYF. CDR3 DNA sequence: TGTGCCAGCAGCCCTCGCGGGACCTACGAGCAGTACTTC.

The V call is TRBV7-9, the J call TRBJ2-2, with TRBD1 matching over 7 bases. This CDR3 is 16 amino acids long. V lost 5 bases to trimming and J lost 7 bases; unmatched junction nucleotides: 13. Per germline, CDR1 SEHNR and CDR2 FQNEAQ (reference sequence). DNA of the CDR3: TGTGCCAGCAGCCCCGGGACAGTGTCTCTTGTCGGGGAGCTGTTTTTT. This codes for CASSPGTVSLVGELFF.

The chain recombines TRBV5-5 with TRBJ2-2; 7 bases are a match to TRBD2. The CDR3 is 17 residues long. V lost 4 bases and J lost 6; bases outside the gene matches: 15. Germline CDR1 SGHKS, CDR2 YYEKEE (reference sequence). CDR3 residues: CASSPGGRRDSPGELFF. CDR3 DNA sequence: TGTGCCAGCAGCCCGGGGGGACGCCGGGACTCCCCCGGGGAGCTGTTTTTT.

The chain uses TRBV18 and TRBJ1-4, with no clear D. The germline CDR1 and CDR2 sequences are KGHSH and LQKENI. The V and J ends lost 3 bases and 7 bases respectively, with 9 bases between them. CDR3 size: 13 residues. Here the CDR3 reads CASSPLAGEKLFF. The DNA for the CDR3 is TGTGCCAGCTCACCGCTGGCAGGTGAAAAACTGTTTTTT.

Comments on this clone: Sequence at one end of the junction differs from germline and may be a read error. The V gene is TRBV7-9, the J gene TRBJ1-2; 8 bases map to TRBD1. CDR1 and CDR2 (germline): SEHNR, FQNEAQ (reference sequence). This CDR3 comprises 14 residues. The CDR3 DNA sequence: TGTGCCAGCAGTTTAGCCCAGGGGGCAAGGGGCTACACCTTC. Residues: CASSLAQGARGYTF.

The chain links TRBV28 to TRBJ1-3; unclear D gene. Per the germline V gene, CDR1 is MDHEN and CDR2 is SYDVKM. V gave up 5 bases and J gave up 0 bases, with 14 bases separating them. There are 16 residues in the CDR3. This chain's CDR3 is CASSAPGMNSGNTIYF. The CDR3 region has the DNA TGTGCCAGCAGTGCCCCCGGGATGAACTCTGGAAACACCATATATTTT.

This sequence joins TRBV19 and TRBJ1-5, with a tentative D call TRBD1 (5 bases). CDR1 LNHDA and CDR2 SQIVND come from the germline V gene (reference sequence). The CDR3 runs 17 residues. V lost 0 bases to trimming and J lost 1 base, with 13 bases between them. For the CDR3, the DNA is TGTGCCAGTAGTATAGATCGCGGCAGGGTGAGCAATCAGCCCCAGCATTTT. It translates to CASSIDRGRVSNQPQHF.

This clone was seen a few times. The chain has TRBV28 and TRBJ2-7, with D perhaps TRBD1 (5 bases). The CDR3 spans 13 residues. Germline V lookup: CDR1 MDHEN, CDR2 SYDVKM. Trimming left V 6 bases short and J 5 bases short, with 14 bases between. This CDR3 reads CASRSAGQNEQYF. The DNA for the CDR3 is TGTGCCAGCAGGTCGGCAGGGCAGAACGAGCAGTACTTC. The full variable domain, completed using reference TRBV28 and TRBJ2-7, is DVKVTQSSRYLVKRTGEKVFLECVQDMDHENMFWYRQDPGLGLRLIYFSYDVKMKEKGDIPEGYSVSREKKERFSLILESASTNQTSMYLCASRSAGQNEQYFGPGTRLTVT.